This T cell receptor beta chain was sequenced during a study of Graves' ophthalmopathy and Graves' hyperthyroidism. Overall study findings and caveats: Most clonotypes expanded in thyroid above 0.001 frequency were present in blood too. Progression of ophthalmopathy was predicted by the model with 65% to 71% sensitivity and around 72% specificity.

This clonotype was seen many times. Its matching antigen is unknown. CDR3 regions of TCR beta were amplified from RNA transcripts. The authors performed first-round RT-PCR with HTBI primers and then a second-round multiplex PCR. TCRdb analysed the multiplex PCR reads with MiXCR anew, one entry per CDR3 protein. The table has around 1.1 million distinct CDR3 sequences, about 38% seen once; the top ten hold roughly 10%. Only newly diagnosed hyperthyroidism patients aged 18 to 65, with under 2 months' duration, were enrolled. None of the included patients had other autoimmune diseases, uncontrolled infections, pregnancy or lactation, as these led to exclusion. With 3 bases removed from V and 4 bases from J, the gap between germline ends came to 10 bases. CDR3 length: 14 residues.

This chain joins TRBV12-3 or TRBV12-4 and TRBJ1-5; the D gene is possibly TRBD1 (5 bases). The sequence derives from an adult man with Graves' hyperthyroidism. Specimen: peripheral blood or thyroid tissue (not recorded which). The CDR3, as DNA: TGTGCCAGCAGTTTTCCAGGGAGGAATCAGCCCCAGCATTTT. Amino acids: CASSFPGRNQPQHF.